This T cell receptor beta chain was documented in a study of radiotherapy plus CTLA-4 blockade in lung cancer (dated 2018 in TCRdb). Turning to the overall study: Objective responses were observed in 18% of enrolled patients, and disease control was achieved in around 30%. Paper-wide results and their limitations: Increased serum interferon-beta after radiation, together with early dynamic changes in blood T cell clones, were reported to be the strongest predictors of response. After treatment with radiotherapy and ipilimumab, TCR clones that came from tumors expanded in the peripheral blood.

The V end loses 4 bases and the J end loses 0 bases, and a stretch of 10 bases separates them. Looking up the germline V gene yields CDR1 SGHAT and CDR2 FQNNGV. The CDR3 numbers 16 residues from cysteine through phenylalanine. Of all the DNA, just the CDR3 is kept, 48 bases in frame from base 1. A note on this clone: Its antigen is unknown. No base quality values were provided; no much bigger clone lies one nucleotide off.

Receptors were amplified or captured by the immunoSEQ multiplex PCR assay. TCRdb's version of the immuneACCESS table is confined to in-frame rearrangements and falls short of the full clone set. An unresolved V gene accounts for under half of the shortfall where checked; the remainder is of unknown origin. This sample gives fewer than 100,000 clones in total; roughly four fifths of them show up just once. Clones ranked in the top ten supply 0.75% to 0.95% of the sample. In this study, focal radiation therapy paired with CTLA-4 blockade (ipilimumab) was tested in patients who had chemo-refractory metastatic non-small-cell lung cancer.

Specimen: peripheral blood, collected from a patient treated with radiotherapy plus ipilimumab. The sequence was collected from a human donor with non-small cell lung cancer who had stable disease on radiotherapy plus ipilimumab. The rearranged segments are TRBV11-2 and TRBJ1-6; the D gene remains uncertain. The encoded CDR3 is CASSYSQSSYNSPLHF. DNA sequence: TGTGCCAGCAGCTACTCGCAGAGCTCCTATAATTCACCCCTCCACTTT.